This entry lists 25 T cell receptor beta chains sequenced from one sample in a study of cytomegalovirus exposure and HLA in healthy donors. The assay was immunoSEQ multiplex PCR, and TCRdb's table has in-frame clones only and misses some. The sample yields roughly 150,000 clones, around nine tenths seen once. The material sequenced was PBMCs. These receptors all stem from a man aged 18 to 29 in good health and CMV-seropositive.

V and J are TRBV10-1 and TRBJ2-3; D unclear. Germline lookup yields CDR1 WNHNN and CDR2 SYGVQD (reference sequence). Trimming removed 0 bases at V and 3 bases at J, with 4 bases between. This CDR3 has 13 amino acids. CDR3 sequence: CASSESRTDTQYF. As DNA, the CDR3 is TGCGCCAGCAGTGAGTCGAGGACAGATACGCAGTATTTT.

The chain recombines TRBV10-2 with TRBJ2-1; 11 bases fit TRBD2. V lost 10 bases, J lost 7 bases, and 6 bases stayed unmatched. Germline V gene data show CDR1 as WSHSY and CDR2 as SAAADI. The CDR3 runs to 13 residues. CDR3 coding DNA: TGCGCCACCCGACCTAGCGGGAGGAATGAGCAGTTCTTC. Protein sequence: CATRPSGRNEQFF.

The chain carries TRBV9 and TRBJ1-3; 8 bases fit TRBD1. Germline V gives CDR1 SGDLS, CDR2 YYNGEE. CDR3 length equals 18 residues. J was trimmed by 7 bases and V by 3 bases; bases with no gene match: 18. In DNA, the CDR3 is TGTGCCAGCAGCGCAGTAGTCTCCCCCCGGGACAGGCGGAACACCATATATTTT. Protein: CASSAVVSPRDRRNTIYF. The full variable domain, its missing parts supplied by reference TRBV9 and TRBJ1-3, is DSGVTQTPKHLITATGQRVTLRCSPRSGDLSVYWYQQSLDQGLQFLIQYYNGEERAKGNILERFSAQQFPDLHSELNLSSLELGDSALYFCASSAVVSPRDRRNTIYFGEGSWLTVV.

The table lists this clone with a count of one. CDR3 DNA: TGCGCCAGCAGCTTTAAGACTAGCGGGAGTCTTGACGAGCAGTACTTC. It is translated as CASSFKTSGSLDEQYF. The gene calls are TRBV5-1 and TRBJ2-7; 12 nucleotides line up with TRBD2. V shed 2 bases and J 5 bases; nucleotides not matched to a gene: 8. Per the germline V gene, CDR1 is SGHRS and CDR2 is YFSETQ. The CDR3 covers 16 residues.

This clone came up once. The V call is TRBV6-4, the J call TRBJ2-7, with 12 bases that match TRBD2. Germline assignment: CDR1 MRHNA and CDR2 SNTAGT. This CDR3 spans 14 amino acids. V trimming: 4 bases; J trimming: 2 bases; junction bases outside the gene matches: 0. CDR3 in amino acids: CASSGLAGAYEQYF. In DNA form, the CDR3 reads TGTGCCAGCAGTGGACTAGCGGGAGCCTACGAGCAGTACTTC.

The CDR3 region has the DNA TGTGCCAGCAGCGCCGCAGGGATTATGAACACTGAAGCTTTCTTT. Its protein is CASSAAGIMNTEAFF. The V and J genes are TRBV9 and TRBJ1-1, with D perhaps matching TRBD1 (5 bases). Germline V CDR1 and CDR2: SGDLS, YYNGEE. This CDR3 is 15 amino acids long. V lost 3 bases to trimming and J lost 0 bases, with 12 bases between them.

This clone has just one count. V is TRBV6-1 and J is TRBJ1-5; no clear D gene. Trimming left V 4 bases short and J 7 bases short, with 8 bases between. The CDR3 sequence is 12 residues long. In germline, CDR1 is MNHNS, CDR2 SASEGT. The CDR3 loop is CASSASGQPQHF. The DNA of the CDR3 is TGTGCCAGCAGTGCTTCAGGCCAGCCCCAGCATTTT.

The chain links TRBV6-5 to TRBJ2-3; D gene uncertain. The CDR3 is 14 amino acids. Deletions cut 5 bases from V and 0 bases from J, with 9 bases between. The germline V gene encodes CDR1 MNHEY and CDR2 SVGAGI. This CDR3 is CASSPNYSTDTQYF. The DNA of the CDR3 is TGTGCCAGCAGTCCAAACTACAGCACAGATACGCAGTATTTT.

The rearrangement uses TRBV7-9 and TRBJ2-3; TRBD1 agrees at 8 bases. Per germline, CDR1 SEHNR and CDR2 FQNEAQ (reference sequence). V shed 8 bases and J 1 base; nucleotides not matched to a gene: 8. This CDR3 region has 15 residues. The CDR3 sequence: CASGGGQGGTDTQYF. In DNA, the CDR3 is TGTGCCAGCGGGGGAGGACAGGGAGGCACAGATACGCAGTATTTT.

This clone occurred once. The chain uses TRBV19 and TRBJ2-1; D perhaps matches TRBD2 (5 bases). The length of the CDR3 is 14 residues. The V end was cut by 3 bases, the J end by 7 bases, with 13 bases between. Germline values: CDR1 LNHDA, CDR2 SQIVND (reference sequence). The CDR3 nucleotides read TGTGCCAGTAGTATTCTGGACTCTTCAAATGAGCAGTTCTTC. Encoded protein: CASSILDSSNEQFF.

The chain is built from TRBV14 and TRBJ1-2; TRBD1 aligns across 7 bases. With V trimmed by 6 bases and J by 4 bases, 5 bases remained unmatched. CDR1 is SGHDN and CDR2 is FVKESK in the germline V gene. This CDR3 region has 13 residues. This chain's CDR3 is CASSRDSSYGYTF. Here the CDR3 DNA reads TGTGCCAGCAGTCGGGACAGCTCCTATGGCTACACCTTC.

This chain links TRBV2 with TRBJ1-5; D unclear. The CDR3 length is 13 residues. The V end lost 5 bases, the J end lost 6 bases, and 11 bases lay between the germline ends. The germline V gene has CDR1 SNHLY and CDR2 FYNNEI. The CDR3 is CASSNPAGQPQHF. The CDR3 region has the DNA TGTGCCAGCAGTAACCCAGCGGGTCAGCCCCAGCATTTT. The complete variable domain, with remaining parts taken from reference TRBV2 and TRBJ1-5, reads EPEVTQTPSHQVTQMGQEVILRCVPISNHLYFYWYRQILGQKVEFLVSFYNNEISEKSEIFDDQFSVERPDGSNFTLKIRSTKLEDSAMYFCASSNPAGQPQHFGDGTRLSIL.

This chain joins TRBV19 and TRBJ1-1, with TRBD1 matching 7 bases. There are 13 residues in the CDR3. Per the germline V gene, CDR1 is LNHDA and CDR2 is SQIVND (reference sequence). The J segment lost 4 bases and the V segment lost 7 bases, leaving 6 bases of the junction unmatched. The CDR3 region is CASKGQRTTEAFF. CDR3 DNA: TGTGCCAGTAAGGGACAGAGGACCACTGAAGCTTTCTTT.

This chain uses TRBV19 with TRBJ2-1; D gene uncertain. The CDR3 is 13 amino acids. The germline V gene has CDR1 LNHDA and CDR2 SQIVND (reference sequence). V lost 5 bases and J lost 6, with 11 bases in between. This CDR3 reads CASSSLRANEQFF. CDR3 bases: TGTGCCAGTAGTTCCTTGCGAGCCAATGAGCAGTTCTTC.

This chain joins TRBV18 and TRBJ2-3; 7 bases map to TRBD1. The CDR3 spans 14 residues. After removal of 3 bases from V and 4 bases from J, the junction contained 4 bases not matched to a gene. The germline V gene has CDR1 KGHSH and CDR2 LQKENI. Here the CDR3 DNA reads TGTGCCAGCTCACCCGGGACAGAAGCAGATACGCAGTATTTT. It yields the protein CASSPGTEADTQYF.

The V and J genes are TRBV27 and TRBJ1-1; perhaps TRBD1 as D (6 bases). The CDR3 loop spans 16 amino acids. The germline V and J ends were trimmed by 4 bases and 3 bases, with 18 bases remaining between them. Germline V gene data show CDR1 as MNHEY and CDR2 as SMNVEV (reference sequence). In DNA, the CDR3 is TGTGCCAGCAGTTCGTTAGCAGAGACAGGAGACACTGAAGCTTTCTTT. It is translated as CASSSLAETGDTEAFF.

The chain employs TRBV19 and TRBJ2-7; D is possibly TRBD2 (6 bases). Per the germline V gene, CDR1 is LNHDA and CDR2 is SQIVND (reference sequence). The CDR3 is 14 residues long. V dropped 5 bases and J dropped 3 bases, with 14 bases sitting between them. The CDR3 nucleotides read TGTGCCAGTAGTCCCCAGGAGGGGCTCTACGAGCAGTACTTC. Amino acids: CASSPQEGLYEQYF.

This chain connects TRBV18 to TRBJ1-2; D not certain. The CDR3 has 13 residues. CDR1 and CDR2 (germline): KGHSH, LQKENI. V dropped 3 bases and J dropped 4 bases, with 9 bases sitting between them. The DNA for the CDR3 is TGTGCCAGCTCACCGGAGGTGGGCTATGGCTACACCTTC. It is translated as CASSPEVGYGYTF.

The chain carries TRBV2 and TRBJ1-5, with a possible D match to TRBD1 (5 bases). The CDR3 is 14 residues long. Germline V CDR1 and CDR2: SNHLY, FYNNEI. Trimming cost V 6 bases and J 1 base, with 10 bases left between them. Written as DNA, the CDR3 is TGTGCCAGCAGCGTGACAGAGAGCAATCAGCCCCAGCATTTT. Translating it yields CASSVTESNQPQHF.

The CDR3: CASSLWRGTEAFF. The CDR3 bases are TGTGCCAGCAGCTTGTGGAGGGGCACTGAAGCTTTCTTT. The chain couples TRBV11-3 to TRBJ1-1; a possible D gene is TRBD1 (5 bases). CDR1 and CDR2 from the germline V gene are SGHNT and YENEEA. The ends were cut back, 3 bases at V and 4 bases at J, with 9 bases in the middle. CDR3 length equals 13 residues. Using reference TRBV11-3 and TRBJ1-1 for the parts outside the CDR3, the full variable domain is EAGVVQSPRYKIIEKKQPVAFWCNPISGHNTLYWYLQNLGQGPELLIRYENEEAVDDSQLPKDRFSAERLKGVDSTLKIQPAELGDSAVYLCASSLWRGTEAFFGQGTRLTVV.

This chain's CDR3 is CASSPVRDRVRYEQYF. CDR3 nucleotides: TGTGCCAGCTCACCGGTACGGGACAGGGTCAGGTACGAGCAGTACTTC. The chain has TRBV18 and TRBJ2-7, with TRBD1 identical over 9 bases. The V gene end was trimmed by 3 bases and the J gene end by 4 bases; junction bases not matched to a gene: 10. Per germline, CDR1 KGHSH and CDR2 LQKENI. The CDR3 loop spans 16 amino acids.

This CDR3 reads CASRAIRGNYEQYF. The CDR3 nucleotides read TGTGCCAGCAGAGCGATTCGGGGAAACTACGAGCAGTACTTC. V usage is TRBV11-2 and J usage is TRBJ2-7, with a possible D match to TRBD2 (5 bases). Germline lookup yields CDR1 SGHAT and CDR2 FQNNGV. The CDR3 is 14 residues long. V was clipped by 6 bases and J by 3 bases, with 15 bases between them.

The rearrangement joins TRBV21-1 to TRBJ1-5. TRBV21-1 is designated a pseudogene. The CDR3 covers 18 residues. In DNA, the CDR3 is TGTGCCAGCAGCAAAGCGCCCTCGTGGTGGGGAGGCAATCAGCCCCAGCATTTT. Translation gives CASSKAPSWWGGNQPQHF.

The rearrangement joins TRBV7-2 to TRBJ2-5; 7 bases map to TRBD2. The CDR3 has 15 amino acids. Germline V gives CDR1 SGHTA, CDR2 FQGNSA. Trimming removed 10 bases from V and 4 bases from J; junction bases left unmatched: 15. Written as DNA, the CDR3 is TGTGCCACTCGGCCCGCTAGCGGCCTTCGAGAGACCCAGTACTTC. It codes for CATRPASGLRETQYF.

This sequence joins TRBV12-5 and TRBJ2-7; D is perhaps TRBD1 (6 bases). V lost 9 bases to trimming and J lost 4 bases, with 16 bases between them. Per the germline V gene, CDR1 is LGHNT and CDR2 is FRNRAP. This CDR3 spans 13 amino acids. CDR3 nucleotide sequence: TGTGCTAGCTCCCTGGACAGACTATACGAGCAGTACTTC. Encoded protein: CASSLDRLYEQYF.